A single sample is the source of the 11 T cell receptor beta chains below, sequenced in a study of T cells expressing NK-cell markers. TCRdb reanalyzed the 5' RACE reads and collapses them to one entry per CDR3 protein, without DNA. Recorded for this sample: about 370,000 distinct CDR3 sequences. The sample consisted of blood T cells: a sorted CD56 or NKG2C T cell subset, CD4+ or CD8+ T cells, or bulk PBMC T cells (not recorded which). Every receptor here comes from a woman aged 50 to 60 in good health.

The chain recombines TRBV29-1 with TRBJ2-3; TCRdb outputs TRBD2, but without DNA this stays unchecked. CDR1 and CDR2 (germline): SQVTM, ANQGSEA. This CDR3 contains 17 residues. CDR3 protein: CSVDFSGRATGRDTQYF.

This rearrangement joins TRBV24-1 to TRBJ2-2; TCRdb's D call, TRBD1, is unchecked because there is no DNA. CDR1 is KGHDR, CDR2 SFDVKD, per germline. This CDR3 has 14 amino acids. The CDR3 protein is CATSDPGGTGELFF.

The chain employs TRBV20-1 and TRBJ2-4; TCRdb proposes TRBD1, but this gene call is untestable without DNA. The germline CDR1 and CDR2 sequences are DFQATT and SNEGSKA (reference sequence). The CDR3 contains 17 residues. The CDR3 sequence is CSARSRTALRGKNIQYF.

The chain is built from TRBV12-5 and TRBJ2-7; no DNA is available, so the TRBD1 call from TCRdb remains unchecked. In germline, CDR1 is LGHNT, CDR2 FRNRAP. The CDR3 sequence is 15 residues long. The CDR3 sequence: CASGSLTGFPYEQYF. The full variable domain, completed using reference TRBV12-5 and TRBJ2-7, is DARVTQTPRHKVTEMGQEVTMRCQPILGHNTVFWYRQTMMQGLELLAYFRNRAPLDDSGMPKDRFSAEMPDATLATLKIQPSEPRDSAVYFCASGSLTGFPYEQYFGPGTRLTVT.

The gene calls are TRBV6-5 and TRBJ2-5; without DNA, the TCRdb call of TRBD1 cannot be checked. CDR3 size: 16 residues. CDR1 is MNHEY, CDR2 SVGAGI, per germline. The CDR3 sequence is CAVGRLAMGDQETQYF.

The chain joins TRBV7-7 to TRBJ2-2; TCRdb's D call, TRBD2, is unchecked because there is no DNA. Germline loops: CDR1 SSHAT, CDR2 FNYEAQ (reference sequence). The CDR3 totals 13 residues. This CDR3 is CATGLAVTGELFF. Together with reference TRBV7-7 and TRBJ2-2, the CDR3 gives the full variable domain: GAGVSQSPRYKVTKRGQDVTLRCDPISSHATLYWYQQALGQGPEFLTYFNYEAQPDKSGLPSDRFSAERPEGSISTLTIQRTEQRDSAMYRCATGLAVTGELFFGEGSRLTVL.

V gene TRBV10-3 combines with J gene TRBJ2-7; TCRdb indicates TRBD2, and absent DNA this call remains unverified. The length of the CDR3 is 15 residues. Germline values: CDR1 ENHRY, CDR2 SYGVKD. The CDR3 here is CAITGGLAGNYEQYF.

The chain joins TRBV20-1 to TRBJ2-1; checking the TCRdb D call of TRBD2 is not possible without DNA. Per the germline V gene, CDR1 is DFQATT and CDR2 is SNEGSKA (reference sequence). The CDR3 length is 15 residues. The chain's CDR3 is CSAYEGLAGVDEQFF.

V is TRBV7-9 and J is TRBJ2-1; TCRdb names TRBD2, which stays unverified in the absence of DNA. CDR3 size: 14 residues. Germline V gene lookup returns CDR1 SEHNR and CDR2 FQNEAQ (reference sequence). The chain's CDR3 is CASSREPPRVEQFF. The full variable domain, in which reference TRBV7-9 and TRBJ2-1 provide the parts outside the CDR3, is DTGVSQNPRHKITKRGQNVTFRCDPISEHNRLYWYRQTLGQGPEFLTYFQNEAQLEKSRLLSDRFSAERPKGSFSTLEIQRTEQGDSAMYLCASSREPPRVEQFFGPGTRLTVL.

The chain recombines TRBV20-1 with TRBJ2-5; TCRdb indicates TRBD1, and absent DNA this call remains unverified. This CDR3 has 15 amino acids. Germline assignment: CDR1 DFQATT and CDR2 SNEGSKA (reference sequence). CDR3 sequence: CSAGRGQGALETQYF.

The chain employs TRBV20-1 and TRBJ2-3; the TRBD2 assignment by TCRdb is unverifiable without DNA. This CDR3 is built from 16 residues. Germline lookup yields CDR1 DFQATT and CDR2 SNEGSKA (reference sequence). The CDR3 is CSARGAGDPLFYTQYF.